This TCR beta chain emerged from a study of shared clonotypes between healthy human individuals (TCRdb year 2020). For the wider study: A few men and a couple of women, aged 18 to 49 years, made up the cohort. For each donor, CD4 naive and CD4 memory were each run on three plates, CD8 naive on two plates, and CD8 memory on one plate. Blood TCR repertoires of five healthy adults were deeply sequenced to estimate repertoire size and the extent of clonotype sharing between individuals. To increase sequencing depth and limit assay-specific biases, TCR repertoire library preparation and sequencing were carried out by different laboratories using diverse techniques. Between about 0.85 and 9.5 billion PBMCs per donor were obtained by leukapheresis.

In regard to this clone: Its cognate antigen has yet to be identified. No clone much larger than this one lies a single base away; base qualities are absent.

For the CD8 naive samples, CD45RO-negative cells were positively selected for CCR7, yielding a CD45RA+CCR7+ population from which TemRA cells were excluded. The donors were healthy, HIV-negative adults with no recently reported acute infections or vaccinations. All donors were Caucasian adults living in Nashville, Tennessee, USA. Blood was collected by leukapheresis, and PBMCs were isolated by Ficoll-Histopaque density gradient centrifugation and then cryopreserved in liquid nitrogen vapor phase. Purity and quantity of every magnetically sorted T cell population were checked by analytical flow cytometry. From each sorted fraction, genomic DNA was isolated and quantified by UV absorbance on a Nanodrop 2000c. Using the deep immunoSEQ assay, multiplex PCR amplified TCR CDR3 regions from genomic DNA. For each cell subset, the extracted genomic DNA was distributed evenly across all wells of several immunoSEQ 96-well plates, and each plate served as one replicate. For sorted subsets, about 210 ng of genomic DNA, equivalent to 25,000 to 35,000 T cell genomes, went into each replicate PCR. The purified libraries were quantified using a Qubit 3.0 fluorometer, sized with a Bioanalyzer 2100, and then quantified again using the KAPA Library Quantification kit. Every immunoSEQ 96-well plate was sequenced on a dedicated single-read 150-cycle Illumina NextSeq 550 flow cell. The paper's processing steps were these. The immunoSEQ output contained only junctional sequences without quality scores, so filtering could not match that applied to full-length reads. Sequences were annotated with PyIR, a Python wrapper for IgBLAST v1.9, using IMGT germline references to assign V/J genes and CDR3. Reads with weak V/J assignments (E-value above 1e-6), missing CDR3, stop codons, out-of-frame junctions, or ambiguous translated residues were removed. V3J clonotypes were defined as sequences sharing an identical inferred V gene, J gene, and CDR3 amino acid sequence. Percentage overlap between repertoires was computed as shared unique clonotypes divided by the size of the smaller repertoire. RTK rarefaction, the Chao1 estimator, and Recon v2.1 estimates of unobserved clonotypes were used to assess repertoire richness. Generation probabilities were computed with OLGA for all TCRbeta clonotypes obtained by the gDNA method from a handful of donors. TCRdb stores this immuneACCESS table with in-frame sequences only. Part of the clones is absent; in the studies checked, under half of the shortfall reflects unresolved V genes, and no reason is known for the rest. The D gene and trimming were derived from the DNA, and the V and J assignments and clone size from that table. In all, the sample holds about 2.1 million clones, and roughly 93% of those were seen once. Of the sample, more than 1.5% is held by the ten largest clones.

The study at large found these results: Compared with non-shared clonotypes, clonotypes shared by all four sorted-subset donors had higher generation probabilities. Pairwise subsampling indicated that sequencing depth was expected to affect the degree of clonotype sharing among donors. Sampling was restricted to blood, and TCR repertoires in tissues likely differ from the TCR repertoires found in blood. Sharing across a handful of donors was observed for roughly 5.4% of naive CD4, over 3% of naive CD8, 2% to 2.5% of memory CD4, and about 0.4% of memory CD8 clonotypes. Larger estimated clonotype richness was generally found for naive subsets than for memory subsets. Rarefaction of sorted-subset datasets indicated incomplete sequencing despite the large sequencing depth. Because the study included only a small number of donors, the genetic and exposure-history diversity represented was limited.

This receptor was identified in a man between 18 and 35 years old in good health. Some clones in this sample may be carry-over from other donors' samples. The material sequenced was naive CD8+ T cells from PBMCs. What this sample's cell subset or site label stands for: CD45RA+CCR7+.

DNA sequence: TGTGCCAGCAGTTTATATTTCCCTAATGAGCAGTTCTTC. Protein translation: CASSLYFPNEQFF. The rearranged segments are TRBV27 and TRBJ2-1; the D gene identity is not certain. V lost 1 base and J lost 7 bases; the stretch between them is 8 bases long. The CDR3 runs 13 amino acids, cysteine and phenylalanine included. Kept here is only the CDR3 DNA, which spans 39 bases and is read in frame from base 1. CDR1 MNHEY and CDR2 SMNVEV were looked up in the germline V gene (reference sequence).